This T cell receptor (beta chain) was recovered during a study of response to subunit inactivated influenza vaccine. General study points: Few additional T cells are recruited per seasonal influenza vaccination, authors suggested.

In regard to this clonotype: Its antigen is unknown.

CDR3 length: 13 residues. CDR1 and CDR2 from the germline V gene are DFQATT and SNEGSKA (reference sequence). J gave up 8 bases and V 5 bases, and 5 bases lay outside the gene matches. Each CDR3 protein is one row after TCRdb ran MiXCR on the RT-PCR reads. The sample has hundreds of thousands of distinct CDR3 sequences, 7.5% to 8.5% seen once. The V call is TRBV20-1, the J call TRBJ1-6; TRBD1 aligns across 8 bases. The TCR sequence derives from a man aged 50-75 years who received an inactivated influenza vaccine. The specimen was PBMCs from blood, collected roughly 24 months after vaccination. The CDR3 loop reads CSAEDRAHSPLHF. The CDR3 DNA follows: TGCAGTGCTGAGGACAGGGCACATTCACCCCTCCACTTT.